This T cell receptor (beta chain) comes out of a study of blood T cell repertoires in COVID-19. Study in general: Some COVID-19 samples were acute and others convalescent; all came from the United States, Italy and Spain. T cells, B-cell-depleted T cells, or PBMCs supplied cDNA or gDNA.

The CDR3 is made up of 14 amino acids. Germline values: CDR1 SGHTA, CDR2 FQGNSA. Trimming pared 5 bases from V and 4 bases from J, leaving 14 bases between. Original processing notes: Estimates of nucleated cell counts were drawn from the amplification of reference gene primers. Profiling relied on immunoSEQ multiplex PCR, and the TCRdb table lists in-frame clones only, not all of them. For V, J and clone size, that table is used; D and trimming come from the DNA. The repertoire includes 150,000 or so clones, roughly 80% of them detected once, and 30% to 45% sits in the top ten. The source material was peripheral blood. The receptor was isolated from a human donor in a cohort sampled during active COVID-19. The chain joins TRBV7-2 to TRBJ1-2, with a tentative D call TRBD1 (6 bases). Here the CDR3 reads CASSPLQGTYGYTF. In DNA form, the CDR3 reads TGTGCCAGCAGCCCTCTTCAGGGGACCTATGGCTACACCTTC.